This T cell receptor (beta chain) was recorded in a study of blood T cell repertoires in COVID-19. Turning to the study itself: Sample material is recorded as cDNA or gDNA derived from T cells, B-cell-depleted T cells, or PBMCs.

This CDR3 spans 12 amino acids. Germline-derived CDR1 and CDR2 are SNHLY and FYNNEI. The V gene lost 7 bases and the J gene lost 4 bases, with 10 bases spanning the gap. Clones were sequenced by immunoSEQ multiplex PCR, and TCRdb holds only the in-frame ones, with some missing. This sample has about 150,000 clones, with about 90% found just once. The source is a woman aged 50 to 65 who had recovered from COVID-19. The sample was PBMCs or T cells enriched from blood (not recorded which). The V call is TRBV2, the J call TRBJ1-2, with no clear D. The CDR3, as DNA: TGTGCCAGCACCCTGCGGGTCTATGGCTACACCTTC. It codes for CASTLRVYGYTF.